Included here is one T cell receptor beta chain sequence, with context. From its re-call of the 5' RACE reads, TCRdb lists each CDR3 protein once, without DNA. This sample's clone table lists 250,000 to 300,000 distinct CDR3 sequences. CDR1 and CDR2 (germline): WSHSY, SAAADI. The CDR3 has 15 amino acids. These data come from a study of T cells expressing NK-cell markers. The specimen was blood T cells: a sorted CD56 or NKG2C T cell subset, CD4+ or CD8+ T cells, or bulk PBMC T cells (not recorded which). The receptor was derived from a young man in good health. V is TRBV10-2 and J is TRBJ2-1; TCRdb returns TRBD1, unconfirmable since there is no DNA. This chain's CDR3 is CASSELASWGDEQFF.